The 24 T cell receptor beta chains listed next were all sequenced from one sample in a study of T cells in Graves' hyperthyroidism and ophthalmopathy. What was amplified from RNA transcripts were TCR beta CDR3 regions. First-round RT-PCR of the TCR CDR3 relied on the HTBI primer set. Each CDR3 protein gets one entry after TCRdb re-called the multiplex PCR reads with MiXCR. Altogether fewer than 900,000 distinct CDR3 sequences are present, over 15% being singletons, with the ten largest covering over 15%. Material for sequencing was blood. These receptors were collected from a woman between 50 and 59 years old with Graves' hyperthyroidism that later progressed to Graves' ophthalmopathy.

This clonotype was detected only a few times. V usage is TRBV4-1 and J usage is TRBJ1-1, with D tentatively TRBD1 (5 bases). Trimming took off 1 base at V and 3 bases at J, with 15 bases between the two ends. The CDR3 is 16 residues long. Germline CDR1 is MGHRA and CDR2 is YSYEKL. The CDR3 loop reads CASSQGSRGLDTEAFF. For the CDR3, the DNA is TGCGCCAGCAGCCAAGGGTCGAGGGGTCTTGACACTGAAGCTTTCTTT.

The table lists this clonotype with a few counts. The chain links TRBV14 to TRBJ2-7; 7 bases map to TRBD1. V lost 4 bases, J lost 3 bases, and 6 bases stayed unmatched. Germline V gene sequence: CDR1 SGHDN, CDR2 FVKESK. The CDR3 is 14 amino acids. CDR3 residues: CASSLRDSYYEQYF. CDR3 coding DNA: TGTGCCAGCAGCCTCCGGGACAGCTACTACGAGCAGTACTTC.

The gene calls are TRBV2 and TRBJ2-3; maybe TRBD1 (6 bases). Deletions cut 3 bases from V and 2 bases from J, with 12 bases between. This CDR3 is built from 15 residues. Per germline, CDR1 SNHLY and CDR2 FYNNEI. The CDR3 DNA follows: TGTGCCAGCAGTGACCCAGGGGCCCTCACAGATACGCAGTATTTT. It specifies CASSDPGALTDTQYF.

This sequence joins TRBV5-1 and TRBJ2-3, with D maybe TRBD1 (6 bases). This CDR3 spans 15 amino acids. Trimming removed 5 bases from V and 3 bases from J, with 16 bases in between. The germline V gene encodes CDR1 SGHRS and CDR2 YFSETQ. CDR3 bases: TGCGCCAGCAGGGGGTTTTTACAGGGAACAGATACGCAGTATTTT. It encodes CASRGFLQGTDTQYF.

The V gene is TRBV6-1, the J gene TRBJ2-7; D may be TRBD1 or TRBD2 (5 bases each). V lost 6 bases to trimming and J lost 1 base, with 16 bases between them. This CDR3 has 15 amino acids. The germline V gene has CDR1 MNHNS and CDR2 SASEGT. The CDR3, as DNA: TGTGCCAGCAGCCGAGAACGGGACGGGTCCTACGAGCAGTACTTC. As protein: CASSRERDGSYEQYF.

The rearrangement joins TRBV19 to TRBJ2-5, with a possible D match to TRBD1 (6 bases). This CDR3 has 15 residues. Germline V CDR1 and CDR2: LNHDA, SQIVND (reference sequence). The V and J ends lost 2 bases and 2 bases respectively, with 12 bases between them. CDR3 protein: CASSIRQDSQETQYF. CDR3 bases: TGTGCCAGTAGTATACGACAGGACTCGCAAGAGACCCAGTACTTC.

V gene TRBV4-1 combines with J gene TRBJ2-1; D is unresolved. The CDR3 spans 17 residues. Trimming left V 2 bases short and J 0 bases short, with 14 bases between. Germline V lookup: CDR1 MGHRA, CDR2 YSYEKL. In nucleotides, the CDR3 is TGCGCCAGCAGCCAACCTCGTATGGTTCGCTCCTACAATGAGCAGTTCTTC. Translated: CASSQPRMVRSYNEQFF.

This clonotype was recorded a few times. This chain uses TRBV12-3 or TRBV12-4 with TRBJ1-2; D perhaps matches TRBD1 (6 bases). This CDR3 has 15 amino acids. Trimming took off 4 bases at V and 8 bases at J, with 20 bases between the two ends. CDR3 DNA: TGTGCCAGCAGTTCGTCAGGGGTCCTCCTCAAGGGCTACACCTTC. It translates to CASSSSGVLLKGYTF.

This clonotype has a count of ten or more. The V call is TRBV20-1, the J call TRBJ1-6, with a tentative D call TRBD1 (6 bases). Trimming cost V 6 bases and J 9 bases, with 18 bases left between them. The germline gives CDR1 DFQATT, CDR2 SNEGSKA (reference sequence). This CDR3 has 14 amino acids. The CDR3 region is CSAAKDSWGSPLHF. CDR3 bases: TGCAGTGCAGCGAAGGACAGCTGGGGTTCACCCCTCCACTTT.

A few counts support this clonotype. The rearrangement uses TRBV10-1 and TRBJ2-1, with 10 bases identical to TRBD2. The CDR3 spans 16 residues. The junction had 8 bases not matched to a gene; V was cut back by 4 bases and J by 5 bases. Germline lookup yields CDR1 WNHNN and CDR2 SYGVQD (reference sequence). CDR3 amino acids: CASSVTLAGINNEQFF. Here the CDR3 DNA reads TGCGCCAGCAGTGTAACACTAGCGGGGATAAACAATGAGCAGTTCTTC.

V is TRBV19 and J is TRBJ2-3, with 8 bases that match TRBD2. This CDR3 spans 14 amino acids. The V and J ends lost 8 bases and 4 bases, in that order; junction bases with no gene match: 8. The germline V gene has CDR1 LNHDA and CDR2 SQIVND (reference sequence). CDR3 residues: CASGGGPISDTQYF. The CDR3 region has the DNA TGTGCCAGTGGCGGGGGGCCGATATCAGATACGCAGTATTTT.

The chain uses TRBV4-2 and TRBJ2-1; 12 bases map to TRBD1. Trimming took 1 base from V and 9 from J; bases not matched to a gene: 4. Germline-derived CDR1 and CDR2 are LGHNA and YNFKEQ. This CDR3 is 15 amino acids long. In DNA form, the CDR3 reads TGTGCCAGCAGCCAAGTCGGGACAGGGGGCCTTGAGCAGTTCTTC. It specifies CASSQVGTGGLEQFF.

This clonotype was seen more than once but under ten times. The gene calls are TRBV5-1 and TRBJ2-5, with D possibly TRBD2 on 5 matching bases. The CDR3 runs to 16 residues. The germline V gene has CDR1 SGHRS and CDR2 YFSETQ. V was pared by 4 bases and J by 0 bases, with 16 bases between. The CDR3 nucleotides are TGCGCCAGCAGCCTGGATGGTAGCGAGTACCAAGAGACCCAGTACTTC. This codes for CASSLDGSEYQETQYF. Complete variable domain (other parts from reference TRBV5-1 and TRBJ2-5): KAGVTQTPRYLIKTRGQQVTLSCSPISGHRSVSWYQQTPGQGLQFLFEYFSETQRNKGNFPGRFSGRQFSNSRSEMNVSTLELGDSALYLCASSLDGSEYQETQYFGPGTRLLVL.

The chain couples TRBV28 to TRBJ1-6; D is perhaps TRBD1 (6 bases). The CDR3 extends over 17 amino acids. Germline assignment: CDR1 MDHEN and CDR2 SYDVKM. V was clipped by 4 bases and J by 6 bases, with 19 bases between them. Here the CDR3 DNA reads TGTGCCAGCAGTTCACCGGGGGCAGGGGAAGGTAATTCACCCCTCCACTTT. Its translation is CASSSPGAGEGNSPLHF.

V usage is TRBV5-1 and J usage is TRBJ1-2, with D unresolved. V dropped 0 bases and J dropped 6 bases, with 12 bases sitting between them. The CDR3 has 14 amino acids. Per the germline V gene, CDR1 is SGHRS and CDR2 is YFSETQ. The chain's CDR3 is CASSLGQVLDGYTF. The CDR3 nucleotides are TGCGCCAGCAGCTTGGGGCAGGTATTGGATGGCTACACCTTC.

This clonotype was detected many times. A much larger clone differs by one base, so this may be a read error. The rearrangement links TRBV13 to TRBJ1-1, with D possibly TRBD1 on 5 matching bases. This CDR3 is built from 13 residues. The V end was cut by 6 bases, the J end by 1 base, with 9 bases between. Germline V lookup: CDR1 PRHDT, CDR2 FYEKMQ (reference sequence). Here the CDR3 reads CASRETANTEAFF. The CDR3 DNA reads as TGTGCCAGCAGGGAGACAGCGAACACTGAAGCTTTCTTT.

This clonotype was seen at least ten times. The chain employs TRBV7-6 and TRBJ1-1, with TRBD1 matching over 7 bases. After removal of 0 bases from V and 1 base from J, the junction contained 5 bases not matched to a gene. The CDR3 has 16 amino acids. CDR1 is SGHVS, CDR2 FNYEAQ, per germline. The DNA of the CDR3 is TGTGCCAGCAGCTTAGCGCGGGGACAGAAGAACACTGAAGCTTTCTTT. It codes for CASSLARGQKNTEAFF.

This chain joins TRBV19 and TRBJ1-4, with D unclear. The V and J ends lost 3 bases and 0 bases respectively, with 5 bases between them. The CDR3 is made up of 14 amino acids. CDR1 is LNHDA, CDR2 SQIVND, per germline (reference sequence). CDR3: CASSMQSTNEKLFF. The CDR3 DNA is TGTGCCAGTAGTATGCAGTCAACTAATGAAAAACTGTTTTTT.

This clonotype has at least ten counts. The rearrangement joins TRBV18 to TRBJ1-2; no reliable D call. Germline assignment: CDR1 KGHSH and CDR2 LQKENI. Trimming cost V 5 bases and J 6 bases, with 10 bases left between them. CDR3 size: 12 residues. The chain's CDR3 is CASSENRNGYTF. The CDR3 nucleotides read TGTGCCAGCTCAGAGAACCGGAATGGCTACACCTTC.

The rearrangement joins TRBV20-1 to TRBJ2-1; 7 bases agree with TRBD2. V lost 5 bases and J lost 3; bases outside the gene matches: 7. The CDR3 is 14 residues long. Germline V gene lookup returns CDR1 DFQATT and CDR2 SNEGSKA (reference sequence). The CDR3 loop is CSADRGVNYNEQFF. CDR3 coding DNA: TGCAGTGCTGATCGGGGGGTGAACTACAATGAGCAGTTCTTC.

Only a few counts were recorded for this clonotype. The chain is built from TRBV5-4 and TRBJ2-7; TRBD2 agrees at 8 bases. The CDR3 has 15 amino acids. CDR1 is SGHNT, CDR2 YYREEE, per germline (reference sequence). V was pared by 2 bases and J by 6 bases, with 10 bases of the junction left unmatched. CDR3 nucleotide sequence: TGTGCCAGCAGCTTCGGGGGGGGACCTGCCTTCGAGCAGTACTTC. As protein: CASSFGGGPAFEQYF.

The sample holds many counts of this clonotype. The chain uses TRBV12-3 or TRBV12-4 and TRBJ1-6, with a tentative D call TRBD1 (5 bases). CDR3 length: 14 residues. Deletions cut 6 bases from V and 9 bases from J, with 15 bases between. In DNA, the CDR3 is TGTGCCAGCAGCCGTACAGGAACCGGTTCACCCCTCCACTTT. It codes for CASSRTGTGSPLHF.

The J gene is TRBJ2-2, the V gene TRBV6-5; tentative D call: TRBD2 (5 bases). CDR1 is MNHEY and CDR2 is SVGAGI in the germline V gene. This CDR3 is built from 14 residues. Trimming removed 2 bases at V and 5 bases at J, with 9 bases between. CDR3 nucleotide sequence: TGTGCCAGCAGTTACCTGTCGGGGACCGGGGAGCTGTTTTTT. The encoded protein is CASSYLSGTGELFF.

This clonotype was observed a few times. V gene TRBV2 combines with J gene TRBJ2-2; 7 positions match TRBD2. The CDR3 runs 13 residues. Germline V gives CDR1 SNHLY, CDR2 FYNNEI. The junction had 4 bases not matched to a gene; V was cut back by 8 bases and J by 4 bases. Here the CDR3 reads CASGRVRTGELFF. The CDR3 DNA reads TGTGCCAGCGGGAGGGTGCGCACCGGGGAGCTGTTTTTT.